The 30 T cell receptor beta chains given below trace back to one sample, sequenced in a study of glioma-infiltrating T cells. Using RNA template, CDR3s of TCR alpha and beta were amplified with iRepertoire arm-PCR. TCRdb used MiXCR to reprocess the multiplex PCR reads, holding one entry per CDR3 protein. The sample shows 90,000 to 110,000 distinct CDR3 sequences, 25% to 30% of them seen only once. Sequencing was carried out using glioma tissue, nonneoplastic brain tissue, or PBMCs (not recorded which). Source of these receptors: a human donor with low-grade glioma or glioblastoma, undergoing nonglioma brain surgery, or in good health (not recorded which).

This clonotype has only a few counts. This chain links TRBV29-1 with TRBJ2-5; D may be TRBD1 (5 bases). In germline, CDR1 is SQVTM, CDR2 ANQGSEA. V was pared by 6 bases and J by 2 bases, with 13 bases between. The length of the CDR3 is 13 residues. DNA of the CDR3: TGCAGCGTGAAACCGACAGCACAAGAGACCCAGTACTTC. Amino acids: CSVKPTAQETQYF.

This clonotype was found a few times. This chain joins TRBV12-3 or TRBV12-4 and TRBJ2-3; D unclear. This CDR3 contains 13 residues. The V gene lost 1 base and the J gene lost 2 bases, with 4 bases spanning the gap. CDR3 amino acids: CASSLGFTDTQYF. The CDR3 DNA is TGTGCCAGCAGTTTAGGGTTCACAGATACGCAGTATTTT.

Concerning this clonotype: The CDR3 does not close with the conserved phenylalanine or tryptophan, likely indicating a read error. The genes are TRBV2 and TRBJ2-7; D is ambiguous. Trimming shortened V by 3 bases and J by 4 bases, and 1 base separated the two germline ends. The germline CDR1 and CDR2 sequences are SNHLY and FYNNEI. The CDR3 sequence is 10 residues long. Here the CDR3 reads CASSDYEQYS. CDR3 in DNA: TGTGCCAGCAGTGATTACGAGCAGTACTCC.

This clonotype was counted many times. The chain combines TRBV7-2 with TRBJ2-1; 8 bases fit TRBD1. Trimming at V came to 4 bases and at J to 0 bases, leaving 8 bases not matched to a gene. The CDR3 has 17 amino acids. Germline lookup yields CDR1 SGHTA and CDR2 FQGNSA. Here the CDR3 DNA reads TGTGCCAGCAGCTCGACCCGGGACAGGCGCTCCTACAATGAGCAGTTCTTC. This sequence encodes CASSSTRDRRSYNEQFF.

This clonotype has at least ten counts. The CDR3 is CASSFTRGDTEAFF. The CDR3, as DNA: TGTGCCAGCAGTTTTACCAGAGGGGACACTGAAGCTTTCTTT. This chain connects TRBV28 to TRBJ1-1; TRBD1 might be the D (5 bases). Germline CDR1 and CDR2: MDHEN and SYDVKM. The V and J ends lost 3 bases and 3 bases respectively, with 11 bases between them. The CDR3 covers 14 residues.

To note about this clonotype: An end of the junction does not agree with germline; a read error may underlie this. The V and J genes are TRBV20-1 and TRBJ2-7, with unresolved D. The germline gives CDR1 DFQATT, CDR2 SNEGSKA (reference sequence). This CDR3 contains 12 residues. This chain's CDR3 is CSSSPTAEEQYF. CDR3 sequence (DNA): TGCAGTTCTAGTCCGACCGCTGAGGAGCAGTACTTC.

In its sample, this clonotype was seen many times. The limits of the CDR3 on the DNA are not certain, so only TCRdb's listed CDR3 is given. The chain recombines TRBV6-2 or TRBV6-3 with TRBJ2-1; TRBD1 is the table's D call, not checked against the DNA. The CDR3 length equals 16 residues, ends included. Germline V gives CDR1 MNHEY, CDR2 SVGEGT. CDR3 residues: CASRWGQGSVVNGWFF.

The J gene is TRBJ2-1, the V gene TRBV20-1; 12 nucleotides align to TRBD2. CDR1 is DFQATT and CDR2 is SNEGSKA in the germline V gene (reference sequence). This CDR3 is built from 15 residues. V was pared by 5 bases and J by 6 bases, with 8 bases of the junction left unmatched. The DNA for the CDR3 is TGCAGTGCTCCGAAAGGGACTAGCGGGCTCAATGAGCAGTTCTTC. It encodes CSAPKGTSGLNEQFF.

This clonotype has a count of ten or more. This rearrangement joins TRBV27 to TRBJ2-7; D is possibly TRBD2 (5 bases). Per the germline V gene, CDR1 is MNHEY and CDR2 is SMNVEV (reference sequence). The V end was cut by 4 bases, the J end by 6 bases, with 16 bases between. This CDR3 comprises 14 residues. CDR3: CASSYLSREPEQYF. The CDR3 nucleotides read TGTGCCAGCAGTTATTTGTCTCGGGAACCCGAGCAGTACTTC.

This clonotype has ten or more counts. The genes are TRBV6-5 and TRBJ1-1, with D unresolved. The CDR3 is 17 amino acids. Trimming took off 0 bases at V and 0 bases at J, with 14 bases between the two ends. The germline gives CDR1 MNHEY, CDR2 SVGAGI. The CDR3 sequence is CASSYSMEREMNTEAFF. The CDR3 DNA follows: TGTGCCAGCAGTTACTCGATGGAGAGAGAGATGAACACTGAAGCTTTCTTT.

In its sample, this clonotype was seen many times. The chain combines TRBV10-3 with TRBJ1-1; D remains unclear. Germline values: CDR1 ENHRY, CDR2 SYGVKD. V was clipped by 0 bases and J by 7 bases, with 15 bases between them. The CDR3 runs to 15 residues. The CDR3 is CAISESGRDSGEAFF. As DNA, the CDR3 is TGTGCCATCAGTGAGTCGGGAAGGGATTCCGGTGAAGCTTTCTTT.

Concerning this clonotype: A much larger clone sits a single nucleotide away, making a read error possible. The V call is TRBV10-3, the J call TRBJ2-7; tentatively, D is TRBD1 (6 bases). Germline CDR1 is ENHRY and CDR2 is SYGVKD. CDR3 length: 14 amino acids. The ends were cut back, 8 bases at V and 7 bases at J, with 21 bases in the middle. DNA of the CDR3: TGTGCCATCGGTGCGACAGGCCAGGTGGTTGAGCAGTACTTC. It translates to CAIGATGQVVEQYF.

The rearrangement links TRBV5-4 to TRBJ2-3, with 9 bases aligning to TRBD2. There are 16 residues in the CDR3. Trimming removed 7 bases from V and 4 bases from J; junction bases left unmatched: 13. From germline, CDR1 is SGHNT and CDR2 YYREEE (reference sequence). The CDR3 bases are TGTGCCAGCCGGCCAAGCGGGGGGTCCTACGCAGATACGCAGTATTTT. It is translated as CASRPSGGSYADTQYF. Full variable domain (outside the CDR3, taken from reference TRBV5-4 and TRBJ2-3): ETGVTQSPTHLIKTRGQQVTLRCSSQSGHNTVSWYQQALGQGPQFIFQYYREEENGRGNFPPRFSGLQFPNYSSELNVNALELDDSALYLCASRPSGGSYADTQYFGPGTRLTVL.

Many counts were recorded for this clonotype. This sequence joins TRBV20-1 and TRBJ2-1; 10 bases match TRBD2. After removal of 4 bases from V and 8 bases from J, the junction contained 8 bases not matched to a gene. Germline lookup yields CDR1 DFQATT and CDR2 SNEGSKA (reference sequence). The CDR3 sequence is 14 residues long. The CDR3 is CSAIPSGSRHEQFF. CDR3 bases: TGCAGTGCTATCCCTAGCGGGAGTCGGCATGAGCAGTTCTTC.

This clonotype was detected many times. This chain links TRBV2 with TRBJ2-7; no firm D call. V shed 6 bases and J shed 7 bases, with 10 bases lying between them. The CDR3 has 11 amino acids. Germline assignment: CDR1 SNHLY and CDR2 FYNNEI. The CDR3 protein is CASSPRHEQYF. Here the CDR3 DNA reads TGTGCCAGCAGCCCTAGACATGAGCAGTACTTC.

The chain has TRBV6-1 and TRBJ2-1; 8 positions agree with TRBD2. Unmatched junction bases numbered 10, after V lost 7 bases and J lost 8 bases. CDR1 and CDR2 from the germline V gene are MNHNS and SASEGT. There are 14 residues in the CDR3. The CDR3 sequence is CASTRASGFDEQFF. The CDR3, as DNA: TGTGCCAGCACTCGAGCTAGCGGGTTCGATGAGCAGTTCTTC.

Remarks on this clonotype: A read error may be the cause here, since a much bigger clone is one base away. V usage is TRBV4-2 and J usage is TRBJ1-1; 7 bases are shared with TRBD1. CDR3 length equals 14 residues. Germline-derived CDR1 and CDR2 are LGHNA and YNFKEQ. The CDR3 sequence: CAGSQRTGNTEAFF. CDR3 DNA: TGTGCCGGCAGCCAACGGACAGGGAACACTGAAGCTTTCTTT.

This clonotype was seen repeatedly, ten times or more. The V and J genes are TRBV27 and TRBJ1-5, with D uncertain. Germline V gives CDR1 MNHEY, CDR2 SMNVEV (reference sequence). CDR3 length: 13 residues. Deletions cut 4 bases from V and 1 base from J, with 5 bases between. In nucleotides, the CDR3 is TGTGCCAGCAGTTGGGGAAGCAATCAGCCCCAGCATTTT. Its translation is CASSWGSNQPQHF.

This clonotype was seen ten or more times. The CDR3 DNA sequence: TGTGCCAGCAGTCCCCGGACTAGCGGGCGTTACAATGAGCAGTTCTTC. Translation gives CASSPRTSGRYNEQFF. The rearrangement uses TRBV28 and TRBJ2-1, with TRBD2 identical over 11 bases. V gave up 5 bases and J gave up 4 bases; unmatched junction bases: 7. The CDR3 totals 16 residues. CDR1 is MDHEN, CDR2 SYDVKM, per germline. Looking up the rest from reference TRBV28 and TRBJ2-1 gives the full variable domain: DVKVTQSSRYLVKRTGEKVFLECVQDMDHENMFWYRQDPGLGLRLIYFSYDVKMKEKGDIPEGYSVSREKKERFSLILESASTNQTSMYLCASSPRTSGRYNEQFFGPGTRLTVL.

This clonotype occurred a few times. The chain employs TRBV12-3 or TRBV12-4 and TRBJ2-1; 8 bases align to TRBD2. V lost 6 bases to trimming and J lost 9 bases; unmatched junction nucleotides: 13. The CDR3 extends over 15 amino acids. CDR3 nucleotides: TGTGCCAGCAGCCTAAGCGGGAGCCTCGGGATTGAGCAGTTCTTC. This encodes CASSLSGSLGIEQFF.

This clonotype was seen repeatedly, ten times or more. The gene calls are TRBV12-3 or TRBV12-4 and TRBJ2-3, with D tentatively TRBD1 (6 bases). V was trimmed by 3 bases and J by 0 bases, leaving 10 bases between them. The CDR3 is 15 residues long. The CDR3 here is CASSFWDKSTDTQYF. The CDR3 DNA reads as TGTGCCAGCAGTTTTTGGGACAAAAGCACAGATACGCAGTATTTT.

Details on this clonotype: No conserved phenylalanine or tryptophan is present at the end of the CDR3, so a read error is the likely explanation. The genes are TRBV6-2 or TRBV6-3 and TRBJ2-7; the D is unclear. The CDR3 totals 12 residues. Germline lookup yields CDR1 MNHEY and CDR2 SVGEGT. This chain's CDR3 is CARSYSAGEQYI. CDR3 DNA: TGTGCCAGGAGTTACTCAGCAGGCGAGCAGTACATC.

This clonotype was recorded at least ten times. The chain links TRBV6-2 or TRBV6-3 to TRBJ1-2; the D gene is possibly TRBD1 (5 bases). The germline gives CDR1 MNHEY, CDR2 SVGEGT. V lost 6 bases and J 4 bases, leaving 12 bases between the germline ends. The CDR3 is 13 residues long. The CDR3 loop reads CASRAPGTYGYTF. The CDR3 coding sequence is TGTGCCAGCAGGGCCCCGGGGACCTATGGCTACACCTTC.

J is TRBJ1-2 and V is TRBV20-1, with 7 bases lining up with TRBD1. The J segment lost 4 bases and the V segment lost 5 bases, leaving 4 bases of the junction unmatched. Germline V gives CDR1 DFQATT, CDR2 SNEGSKA (reference sequence). The CDR3 consists of 12 residues. Here the CDR3 DNA reads TGCAGTGCTGTACAGGGGATCTATGGCTACACCTTC. Protein sequence: CSAVQGIYGYTF.

This clonotype appeared many times. The chain uses TRBV7-2 and TRBJ2-7, with D possibly matching TRBD2 (5 bases). Trimming stripped 2 bases from V and 6 bases from J, with 11 bases between. CDR3 length equals 13 residues. Germline-derived CDR1 and CDR2 are SGHTA and FQGNSA. The CDR3 DNA reads TGTGCCAGCAGCTTAAGCCCTAGCAGCGAGCAGTACTTC. Protein sequence: CASSLSPSSEQYF.

This clonotype has a count of ten or more. The rearrangement uses TRBV7-2 and TRBJ1-5, with unresolved D. Trimming cost V 2 bases and J 1 base, with 9 bases left between them. This CDR3 is built from 15 residues. Germline assignment: CDR1 SGHTA and CDR2 FQGNSA. DNA for the CDR3: TGTGCCAGCAGCTTAATTGGGGTGAGCAATCAGCCCCAGCATTTT. It specifies CASSLIGVSNQPQHF. The full variable domain, its missing parts supplied by reference TRBV7-2 and TRBJ1-5, is GAGVSQSPSNKVTEKGKDVELRCDPISGHTALYWYRQSLGQGLEFLIYFQGNSAPDKSGLPSDRFSAERTGGSVSTLTIQRTQQEDSAVYLCASSLIGVSNQPQHFGDGTRLSIL.

This clonotype was seen at least ten times. This rearrangement joins TRBV7-9 to TRBJ1-1; the D gene is possibly TRBD1 (5 bases). This CDR3 comprises 12 residues. The ends were cut back, 1 base at V and 10 bases at J, with 10 bases in the middle. Germline CDR1 and CDR2: SEHNR and FQNEAQ (reference sequence). CDR3 sequence reads: CASSLGQKGAFF. Written as DNA, the CDR3 is TGTGCCAGCAGCTTAGGACAGAAAGGAGCTTTCTTT.

This clonotype was found many times. The V gene is TRBV3-1, the J gene TRBJ2-3; D not certain. The CDR3 totals 12 residues. Germline V lookup: CDR1 LGHDT, CDR2 YNNKEL (reference sequence). V lost 4 bases, J lost 5 bases, and 7 bases lay in between. The CDR3 here is CASSRKGDTQYF. The CDR3 bases are TGTGCCAGCAGCCGAAAGGGAGATACGCAGTATTTT.

V is TRBV20-1 and J is TRBJ2-3; TRBD2 agrees at 8 bases. The CDR3 consists of 14 residues. The V gene's germline CDR1 is DFQATT and CDR2 SNEGSKA (reference sequence). Trimming took 6 bases from V and 3 from J; bases not matched to a gene: 8. For the CDR3, the DNA is TGCAGTGCCCCGGGACTAGTCCTAACAGATACGCAGTATTTT. Its protein is CSAPGLVLTDTQYF.

The CDR3 DNA reads as TGTGCCAGCAGTTTAGACTACAATGAGCAGTTCTTC. Encoded protein: CASSLDYNEQFF. The chain combines TRBV6-2 or TRBV6-3 with TRBJ2-1, with no clear D. The CDR3 spans 12 residues. Trimming took off 4 bases at V and 3 bases at J, with 4 bases between the two ends. CDR1 is MNHEY, CDR2 SVGEGT, per germline.